This is a list of T cell receptor beta chains from one sample in a study of spatial heterogeneity in lung cancer. One entry per CDR3 protein, called by TCRdb with MiXCR from the 5' RACE reads. In the table there are almost 75,000 distinct CDR3 sequences, 10% to 15% of which are singletons. Specimen: PBMCs, collected at surgery. The receptors were sampled from a male donor with early-stage non-small cell lung cancer. Both conserved end residues are part of each CDR3. D genes are given only for firm matches. Clone size is shown for a subset of rows, as once, few, many or a class of expanded clone.

clone_size: few; d_call: -; j_call: TRBJ1-1; v_call: TRBV30; cdr3_nt: TGTGCCTGGAGTGTACAAGGAAACACTGAAGCTTTCTTT; cdr3_aa: CAWSVQGNTEAFF
clone_size: -; d_call: -; j_call: TRBJ1-1; v_call: TRBV29-1; cdr3_nt: TGCAGCGTTGTGCAGGGATTTACGAACACTGAAGCTTTCTTT; cdr3_aa: CSVVQGFTNTEAFF
clone_size: many; d_call: -; j_call: TRBJ2-3; v_call: TRBV7-3; cdr3_nt: TGTGCCAGCAGCTTAACTATCGGGGTAGCGGGCACAGATACGCAGTATTTT; cdr3_aa: CASSLTIGVAGTDTQYF
clone_size: few; d_call: TRBD1; j_call: TRBJ1-5; v_call: TRBV6-1; cdr3_nt: TGTGCCAGCAGTGATGAGTCGGGCAGGGGGCGAGTACTAGCCCAGCATTTT; cdr3_aa: CASSDESGRGRVLAQHF
clone_size: many; d_call: -; j_call: TRBJ2-1; v_call: TRBV16; cdr3_nt: TGTGCCAGCAGCCGAACGTACAATGAGCAGTTCTTC; cdr3_aa: CASSRTYNEQFF
clone_size: -; d_call: -; j_call: TRBJ2-5; v_call: TRBV7-9; cdr3_nt: TGTGCCAGCACCCTAAACGTTCAAGAGACCCAGTACTTC; cdr3_aa: CASTLNVQETQYF
clone_size: -; d_call: -; j_call: TRBJ2-3; v_call: TRBV20-1; cdr3_nt: TGCAGTGCTTCGCCGGTAGATACGCAGTATTTT; cdr3_aa: CSASPVDTQYF
clone_size: few; d_call: -; j_call: TRBJ1-4; v_call: TRBV12-3/TRBV12-4; cdr3_nt: TGTGCCAGCAGTTTCGGGGGTCTCAATGAAAAACTGTTTTTT; cdr3_aa: CASSFGGLNEKLFF
clone_size: -; d_call: -; j_call: TRBJ2-3; v_call: TRBV5-1; cdr3_nt: TGCGCCAGCAGCCCCCAGGGAGATACGCAGTATTTT; cdr3_aa: CASSPQGDTQYF
clone_size: -; d_call: -; j_call: TRBJ2-5; v_call: TRBV20-1; cdr3_nt: TGCAGTGCTAGACCTCTCGACGGCCAAGAGACCCAGTACTTC; cdr3_aa: CSARPLDGQETQYF
clone_size: -; d_call: TRBD1; j_call: TRBJ1-1; v_call: TRBV6-5; cdr3_nt: TGTGCCAGCAGTTGGGCAGGGGGCCAGACTGAAGCTTTCTTT; cdr3_aa: CASSWAGGQTEAFF
clone_size: few; d_call: -; j_call: TRBJ2-3; v_call: TRBV7-2; cdr3_nt: TGTGCCAGCCGACTAGGGAGGTCCCCAGATACGCAGTATTTT; cdr3_aa: CASRLGRSPDTQYF
clone_size: -; d_call: -; j_call: TRBJ1-2; v_call: TRBV5-6; cdr3_nt: TGTGCCAGCAGCCGATCCGGGGGACCGAACTATGGCTACACCTTC; cdr3_aa: CASSRSGGPNYGYTF
clone_size: many; d_call: -; j_call: TRBJ2-7; v_call: TRBV10-3; cdr3_nt: TGTGCCCTTGGGACACCTGCCTACGAGCAGTACTTC; cdr3_aa: CALGTPAYEQYF
clone_size: -; d_call: -; j_call: TRBJ2-2; v_call: TRBV11-3; cdr3_nt: TGTGCCAGCAGCTACGGAGGAACCGGGGAGCTGTTTTTT; cdr3_aa: CASSYGGTGELFF
clone_size: -; d_call: TRBD1; j_call: TRBJ1-1; v_call: TRBV29-1; cdr3_nt: TGCAGCGTTGAGGTAGCAGGGGGCACTGAAGCTTTCTTT; cdr3_aa: CSVEVAGGTEAFF
clone_size: few; d_call: TRBD1; j_call: TRBJ2-7; v_call: TRBV12-3/TRBV12-4; cdr3_nt: TGTGCCAGCAGTTCAGGGGGCTCCTACGAGCAGTACTTC; cdr3_aa: CASSSGGSYEQYF
clone_size: -; d_call: TRBD2; j_call: TRBJ2-1; v_call: TRBV19; cdr3_nt: TGTGCCAGTAGTATGCGGGAGGCTACCTACAATGAGCAGTTCTTC; cdr3_aa: CASSMREATYNEQFF
clone_size: -; d_call: TRBD1; j_call: TRBJ1-2; v_call: TRBV27; cdr3_nt: TGTGCCAGCAGCCCTGACAGGGGCTATGGCTACACCTTC; cdr3_aa: CASSPDRGYGYTF
clone_size: -; d_call: -; j_call: TRBJ1-5; v_call: TRBV30; cdr3_nt: TGTGCCTGGAGTAAAAGGGAGAATCAGCCCCAGCATTTT; cdr3_aa: CAWSKRENQPQHF
clone_size: large; d_call: -; j_call: TRBJ2-3; v_call: TRBV4-3; cdr3_nt: TGCGCCAGCAGCCAAGATCGGTCAGAGGATACGCAGTATTTT; cdr3_aa: CASSQDRSEDTQYF
clone_size: many; d_call: TRBD1; j_call: TRBJ1-5; v_call: TRBV19; cdr3_nt: TGTGCCAGTAGGAAACAGGGGCTGTGGAGCAATCAGCCCCAGCATTTT; cdr3_aa: CASRKQGLWSNQPQHF
clone_size: -; d_call: TRBD2; j_call: TRBJ2-5; v_call: TRBV3-1; cdr3_nt: TGTGCCAGCAGCCAAGTGGGAACTAGCGGGAGATGGCAAGAGACCCAGTACTTC; cdr3_aa: CASSQVGTSGRWQETQYF
clone_size: -; d_call: -; j_call: TRBJ1-1; v_call: TRBV5-1; cdr3_nt: TGCGCCAGCAACGGCGGGGGAAACGCTGAAGCTTTCTTT; cdr3_aa: CASNGGGNAEAFF
clone_size: -; d_call: TRBD1; j_call: TRBJ1-4; v_call: TRBV25-1; cdr3_nt: TGTGCCAGCAGCGGGACAGGGGGTGAAAAACTGTTTTTT; cdr3_aa: CASSGTGGEKLFF
clone_size: few; d_call: -; j_call: TRBJ1-5; v_call: TRBV6-6; cdr3_nt: TGTGCCAGCGGACAATCCAGCAATCAGCCCCAGCATTTT; cdr3_aa: CASGQSSNQPQHF
clone_size: many; d_call: -; j_call: TRBJ1-2; v_call: TRBV10-3; cdr3_nt: TGTGCCATCAGTGGACCGGGGTATGGCTACACCTTC; cdr3_aa: CAISGPGYGYTF
clone_size: many; d_call: -; j_call: TRBJ1-1; v_call: TRBV29-1; cdr3_nt: TGCAGCGTTCTGCAGGGTGGCACTGAAGCTTTCTTT; cdr3_aa: CSVLQGGTEAFF
clone_size: few; d_call: -; j_call: TRBJ1-1; v_call: TRBV18; cdr3_nt: TGTGCCAGCTCACCATCCAGGGACACTGAAGCTTTCTTT; cdr3_aa: CASSPSRDTEAFF
clone_size: -; d_call: -; j_call: TRBJ2-1; v_call: TRBV6-5; cdr3_nt: TGTGCCAGCAGTTATTCTGGAGATGAGCAGTTCTTC; cdr3_aa: CASSYSGDEQFF
clone_size: -; d_call: -; j_call: TRBJ1-4; v_call: TRBV20-1; cdr3_nt: TGCAGTGCTAGAGATCTGGGGGTGTATGAAAAACTGTTTTTT; cdr3_aa: CSARDLGVYEKLFF
clone_size: many; d_call: -; j_call: TRBJ2-2; v_call: TRBV6-2/TRBV6-3; cdr3_nt: TGTGCCAGCAAGTTCAGGGCCTTACGGTCCGGGGAGCTGTTTTTT; cdr3_aa: CASKFRALRSGELFF
clone_size: many; d_call: TRBD2; j_call: TRBJ2-7; v_call: TRBV2; cdr3_nt: TGTGCCAGCAAGGGACTAGCGGGTGGCAAAACGTACTTC; cdr3_aa: CASKGLAGGKTYF
clone_size: -; d_call: TRBD2; j_call: TRBJ2-4; v_call: TRBV7-8; cdr3_nt: TGTGCCAGCAGCCCAAATCTAGCGGGCGCCAAAAACATTCAGTACTTC; cdr3_aa: CASSPNLAGAKNIQYF
clone_size: -; d_call: TRBD2; j_call: TRBJ2-1; v_call: TRBV7-2; cdr3_nt: TGTGCCAGCAGCGTTAAGACTAGCGGGGTTTACAATGAGCAGTTCTTC; cdr3_aa: CASSVKTSGVYNEQFF
clone_size: few; d_call: -; j_call: TRBJ1-1; v_call: TRBV5-5; cdr3_nt: TGTGCCAGCAGCTTAATAGTGAACACTGAAGCTTTCTTT; cdr3_aa: CASSLIVNTEAFF
clone_size: many; d_call: TRBD2; j_call: TRBJ2-2; v_call: TRBV6-2/TRBV6-3; cdr3_nt: TGTGCCAGCAGTTACCGGGGACTAGGAGACACCGGGGAGCTGTTTTTT; cdr3_aa: CASSYRGLGDTGELFF
clone_size: -; d_call: -; j_call: TRBJ1-5; v_call: TRBV27; cdr3_nt: TGTGCCAGCAGTTTAGGGGGTGGAGGAGTCCATCAGCCCCAGCATTTT; cdr3_aa: CASSLGGGGVHQPQHF
clone_size: few; d_call: -; j_call: TRBJ1-2; v_call: TRBV14; cdr3_nt: TGTGCCAGCAGCCAGGGCACCAGCTATGGCTACACCTTC; cdr3_aa: CASSQGTSYGYTF
clone_size: few; d_call: -; j_call: TRBJ1-5; v_call: TRBV6-5; cdr3_nt: TGTGCCAGCAGTTACCGGGGCAATCAGCCCCAGCATTTT; cdr3_aa: CASSYRGNQPQHF
clone_size: -; d_call: -; j_call: TRBJ2-2; v_call: TRBV4-3; cdr3_nt: TGCGCCAGCAGCCAATCACCTCCTAGGGGCGCGAACACCGGGGAGCTGTTTTTT; cdr3_aa: CASSQSPPRGANTGELFF